One and the same sample provided the 18 T cell receptor beta chains below, sequenced in a study of shared clonotypes between healthy human individuals. Generated by immunoSEQ multiplex PCR, the TCRdb table keeps only in-frame clones and is missing some. The sample includes more than 850,000 clones, roughly 74% seen only once; the top ten take under 0.65%. Sequencing used memory CD4+ T cells from PBMCs. Subset: CD45RA-negative fraction. The receptors stem from a man between 18 and 35 years old in good health. Some clones in this sample may be carry-over from other donors' samples.

The chain combines TRBV6-6 with TRBJ1-5, with 8 positions matching TRBD1. CDR3 length equals 15 residues. CDR1 and CDR2 from the germline V gene are MNHNY and SVGAGI (reference sequence). V lost 6 bases and J lost 2; bases outside the gene matches: 6. CDR3 DNA: TGTGCCAGCAGAGGACAGGGACCCGGCAATCAGCCCCAGCATTTT. Its translation: CASRGQGPGNQPQHF.

The gene calls are TRBV5-1 and TRBJ2-7; D perhaps matches TRBD2 (6 bases). The length of the CDR3 is 15 residues. Germline V gene lookup returns CDR1 SGHRS and CDR2 YFSETQ. V was shortened by 2 bases and J by 0 bases, with 12 bases between the two germline ends. The CDR3 DNA follows: TGCGCCAGCAGCTTCGGGGGATTATCCTCCTACGAGCAGTACTTC. It yields the protein CASSFGGLSSYEQYF.

Worth noting for this clone: The sample has other DNA sequences that encode this CDR3 too. CDR3 nucleotide sequence: TGCGCCAGCAGCTTGGGGGCAGGGAGGGAGACCCAGTACTTC. Translating gives CASSLGAGRETQYF. The chain employs TRBV5-1 and TRBJ2-5, with a tentative D call TRBD2 (6 bases). The germline V gene has CDR1 SGHRS and CDR2 YFSETQ. The CDR3 sequence is 14 residues long. Between the trimmed V and J ends, which lost 0 bases and 5 bases, there was a span of 11 bases.

The chain combines TRBV7-3 with TRBJ2-3; 9 positions agree with TRBD1. Trimming removed 6 bases from V and 2 bases from J; junction bases left unmatched: 3. CDR1 SGHTA and CDR2 FQGTGA come from the germline V gene. This CDR3 comprises 14 residues. For the CDR3, the DNA is TGTGCCAGCAGTGGGACAGGGTACACAGATACGCAGTATTTT. Amino acids: CASSGTGYTDTQYF. The entire variable domain, with the rest obtained from reference TRBV7-3 and TRBJ2-3, is as follows: GAGVSQTPSNKVTEKGKYVELRCDPISGHTALYWYRQSLGQGPEFLIYFQGTGAADDSGLPNDRFFAVRPEGSVSTLKIQRTERGDSAVYLCASSGTGYTDTQYFGPGTRLTVL.

A remark on this clone: The same CDR3 also results from other DNA sequences found in this sample. For the CDR3, the DNA is TGTGCCAGCAGCCGCGGGTACGAGCAGTACTTC. Amino acid sequence: CASSRGYEQYF. The rearrangement joins TRBV9 to TRBJ2-7, with D possibly TRBD2 on 5 matching bases. The germline V gene encodes CDR1 SGDLS and CDR2 YYNGEE. Trimming took off 4 bases at V and 4 bases at J, with 6 bases between the two ends. The CDR3 sequence is 11 residues long. Filled out from reference TRBV9 and TRBJ2-7, the complete variable domain reads DSGVTQTPKHLITATGQRVTLRCSPRSGDLSVYWYQQSLDQGLQFLIQYYNGEERAKGNILERFSAQQFPDLHSELNLSSLELGDSALYFCASSRGYEQYFGPGTRLTVT.

This chain joins TRBV9 and TRBJ2-6; no clear D. The germline V gene encodes CDR1 SGDLS and CDR2 YYNGEE. There are 13 residues in the CDR3. The V and J ends lost 5 bases and 0 bases respectively, with 3 bases between them. CDR3 DNA: TGTGCCAGCAGAGGCTCTGGGGCCAACGTCCTGACTTTC. The encoded protein is CASRGSGANVLTF.

The CDR3 reads CASSAVFGQAFF. DNA for the CDR3: TGTGCCAGCAGCGCCGTGTTTGGCCAAGCTTTCTTT. The rearrangement uses TRBV2 and TRBJ1-1; D uncertain. The CDR3 has 12 amino acids. The germline CDR1 and CDR2 sequences are SNHLY and FYNNEI. The ends were cut back, 6 bases at V and 9 bases at J, with 14 bases in the middle.

The chain joins TRBV5-4 to TRBJ1-4, with D perhaps TRBD1 (5 bases). This CDR3 spans 15 amino acids. Germline V lookup: CDR1 SGHNT, CDR2 YYREEE (reference sequence). Trimming pared 0 bases from V and 8 bases from J, leaving 14 bases between. CDR3 amino acids: CASSLGTGVTEKLFF. CDR3 in DNA: TGTGCCAGCAGCTTGGGTACAGGCGTTACAGAAAAACTGTTTTTT.

This clone was recorded only once. This chain connects TRBV28 to TRBJ1-1; 7 bases agree with TRBD1. The V gene end was trimmed by 0 bases and the J gene end by 2 bases; junction bases not matched to a gene: 3. Germline loops: CDR1 MDHEN, CDR2 SYDVKM. This CDR3 has 15 residues. The CDR3 DNA follows: TGTGCCAGCAGTTTATGGGGACAGTTCAACACTGAAGCTTTCTTT. It encodes CASSLWGQFNTEAFF.

The rearrangement uses TRBV7-8 and TRBJ1-4; D possibly corresponds to TRBD1 (5 bases). CDR1 and CDR2 (germline): SGHVS, FQNEAQ. Deletions cut 1 base from V and 3 bases from J, with 12 bases between. This CDR3 comprises 16 residues. The DNA of the CDR3 is TGTGCCAGCAGCTTAGGACAGACTGTTGCTAATGAAAAACTGTTTTTT. This gives the protein CASSLGQTVANEKLFF.

This clone showed up just a few times. V usage is TRBV5-1 and J usage is TRBJ2-1; 10 bases map to TRBD2. Germline CDR1 SGHRS, CDR2 YFSETQ. The CDR3 contains 16 residues. V dropped 0 bases and J dropped 8; count of bases not matched to a gene: 8. DNA for the CDR3: TGCGCCAGCAGCTTGGGGCTAGCGGGAGTTTGGTATGAGCAGTTCTTC. Encoded protein: CASSLGLAGVWYEQFF.

This chain uses TRBV9 with TRBJ1-3; the D is unclear. Trimming took 0 bases from V and 0 from J, leaving 7 bases between them. CDR1 is SGDLS, CDR2 YYNGEE, per germline. The CDR3 is made up of 15 amino acids. The CDR3 loop reads CASSVGSFSGNTIYF. The CDR3 nucleotides are TGTGCCAGCAGCGTAGGGTCCTTCTCTGGAAACACCATATATTTT.

The rearrangement joins TRBV4-2 to TRBJ2-1; D is uncertain. The CDR3 loop spans 16 amino acids. Germline V gene lookup returns CDR1 LGHNA and CDR2 YNFKEQ. Trimming removed 1 base from V and 0 bases from J, with 10 bases in between. The chain's CDR3 is CASSQVTASSYNEQFF. CDR3 DNA: TGTGCCAGCAGCCAAGTTACGGCCAGCTCCTACAATGAGCAGTTCTTC.

The rearrangement links TRBV5-1 to TRBJ1-2, with 9 bases fitting TRBD1. The CDR3 runs to 13 residues. Germline V gene lookup returns CDR1 SGHRS and CDR2 YFSETQ. J was trimmed by 8 bases and V by 4 bases; bases with no gene match: 6. The CDR3 nucleotides are TGCGCCAGCAGCACAGGGGGCCAGAACGGCTACACCTTC. The encoded protein is CASSTGGQNGYTF.

For this clone: Different DNA sequences within this sample yield the same CDR3. This rearrangement joins TRBV7-3 to TRBJ2-2; no clear D. This CDR3 contains 13 residues. The V end was cut by 0 bases, the J end by 5 bases, with 4 bases between. Germline CDR1 and CDR2: SGHTA and FQGTGA. For the CDR3, the DNA is TGTGCCAGCAGCTTAACCGGGACCGGGGAGCTGTTTTTT. Its protein is CASSLTGTGELFF.

Remarks on this clone: This sample includes further DNA sequences coding for the same CDR3. CDR3 DNA: TGTGCCAGCAGTAGGACTAGCGGCTCCTACGAGCAGTACTTC. Amino acids: CASSRTSGSYEQYF. The V call is TRBV2, the J call TRBJ2-7, with 10 bases fitting TRBD2. CDR3 size: 14 residues. Trimming at V came to 5 bases and at J to 0 bases, leaving 1 base not matched to a gene. The V gene's germline CDR1 is SNHLY and CDR2 FYNNEI.

V usage is TRBV14 and J usage is TRBJ1-6; no clear D. Germline lookup yields CDR1 SGHDN and CDR2 FVKESK. The CDR3 length is 16 residues. Between the trimmed V and J ends, which lost 3 bases and 6 bases, there was a span of 15 bases. CDR3 residues: CASSHRPAWGNSPLHF. For the CDR3, the DNA is TGTGCCAGCAGCCATAGGCCAGCTTGGGGTAATTCACCCCTCCACTTT.

Notes on this clone: This may be a read error, as it is one base from a much larger clone. Distinct nucleotide sequences in the sample also encode this CDR3. The chain employs TRBV7-2 and TRBJ1-1, with D perhaps TRBD1 (6 bases). The ends were cut back, 4 bases at V and 1 base at J, with 7 bases in the middle. CDR3 length: 13 residues. Germline CDR1 SGHTA, CDR2 FQGNSA. Here the CDR3 reads CASSSQGNTEAFF. In DNA form, the CDR3 reads TGTGCCAGCAGCTCACAGGGGAACACTGAAGCTTTCTTT. The whole variable domain, filled in from reference TRBV7-2 and TRBJ1-1, reads GAGVSQSPSNKVTEKGKDVELRCDPISGHTALYWYRQSLGQGLEFLIYFQGNSAPDKSGLPSDRFSAERTGGSVSTLTIQRTQQEDSAVYLCASSSQGNTEAFFGQGTRLTVV.